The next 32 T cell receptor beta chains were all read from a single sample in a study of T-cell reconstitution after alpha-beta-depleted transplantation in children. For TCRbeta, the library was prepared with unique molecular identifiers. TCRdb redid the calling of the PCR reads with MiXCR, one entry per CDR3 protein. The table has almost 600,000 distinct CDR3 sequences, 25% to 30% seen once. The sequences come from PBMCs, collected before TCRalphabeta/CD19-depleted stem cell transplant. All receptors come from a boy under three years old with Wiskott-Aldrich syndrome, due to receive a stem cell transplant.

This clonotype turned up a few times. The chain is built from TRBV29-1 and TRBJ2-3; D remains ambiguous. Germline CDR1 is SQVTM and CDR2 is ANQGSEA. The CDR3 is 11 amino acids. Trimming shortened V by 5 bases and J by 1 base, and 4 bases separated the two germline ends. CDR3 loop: CSVSGTDTQYF. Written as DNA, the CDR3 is TGCAGCGTTAGCGGCACAGATACGCAGTATTTT.

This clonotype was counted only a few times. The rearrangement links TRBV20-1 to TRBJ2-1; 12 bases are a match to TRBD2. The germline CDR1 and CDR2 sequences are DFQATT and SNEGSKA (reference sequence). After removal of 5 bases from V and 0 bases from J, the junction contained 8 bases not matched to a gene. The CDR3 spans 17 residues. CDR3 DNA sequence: TGCAGTGCTGCAGACTTGACTAGCGGGAGCTCCTACAATGAGCAGTTCTTC. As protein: CSAADLTSGSSYNEQFF.

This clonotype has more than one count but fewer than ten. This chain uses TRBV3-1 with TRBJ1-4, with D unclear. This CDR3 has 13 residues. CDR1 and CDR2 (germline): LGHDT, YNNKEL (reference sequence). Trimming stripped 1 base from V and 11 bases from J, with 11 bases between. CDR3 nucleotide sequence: TGTGCCAGCAGCCAAGCCCCAGGTCTGAAACTGTTTTTT. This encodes CASSQAPGLKLFF. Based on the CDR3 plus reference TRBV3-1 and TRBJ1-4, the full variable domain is DTAVSQTPKYLVTQMGNDKSIKCEQNLGHDTMYWYKQDSKKFLKIMFSYNNKELIINETVPNRFSPKSPDKAHLNLHINSLELGDSAVYFCASSQAPGLKLFFGSGTQLSVL.

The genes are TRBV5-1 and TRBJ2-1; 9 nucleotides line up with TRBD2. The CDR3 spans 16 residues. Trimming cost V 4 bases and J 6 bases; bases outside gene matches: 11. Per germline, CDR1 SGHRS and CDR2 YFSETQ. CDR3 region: CASSSTGLAFGNEQFF. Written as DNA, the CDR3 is TGCGCCAGCAGCAGTACGGGACTAGCTTTCGGCAATGAGCAGTTCTTC.

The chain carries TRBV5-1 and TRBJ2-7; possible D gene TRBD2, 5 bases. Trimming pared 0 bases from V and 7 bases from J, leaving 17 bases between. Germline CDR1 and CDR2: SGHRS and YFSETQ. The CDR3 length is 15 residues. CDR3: CASSLAASQRGEQYF. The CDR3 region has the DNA TGCGCCAGCAGCTTGGCCGCGTCACAACGGGGTGAGCAGTACTTC.

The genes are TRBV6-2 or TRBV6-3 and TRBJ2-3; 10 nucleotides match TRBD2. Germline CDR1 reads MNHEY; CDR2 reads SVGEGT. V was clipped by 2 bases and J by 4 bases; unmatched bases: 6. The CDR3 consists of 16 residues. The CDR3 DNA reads TGTGCCAGCAGTTACAGCGGGAGGGGATTTGCAGATACGCAGTATTTT. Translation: CASSYSGRGFADTQYF.

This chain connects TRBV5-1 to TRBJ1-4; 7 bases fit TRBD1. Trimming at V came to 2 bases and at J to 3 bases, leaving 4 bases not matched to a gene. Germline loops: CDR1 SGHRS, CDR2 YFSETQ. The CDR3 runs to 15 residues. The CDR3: CASSFTGTANEKLFF. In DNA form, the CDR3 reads TGCGCCAGCAGCTTCACCGGGACAGCTAATGAAAAACTGTTTTTT. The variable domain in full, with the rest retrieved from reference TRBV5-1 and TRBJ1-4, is KAGVTQTPRYLIKTRGQQVTLSCSPISGHRSVSWYQQTPGQGLQFLFEYFSETQRNKGNFPGRFSGRQFSNSRSEMNVSTLELGDSALYLCASSFTGTANEKLFFGSGTQLSVL.

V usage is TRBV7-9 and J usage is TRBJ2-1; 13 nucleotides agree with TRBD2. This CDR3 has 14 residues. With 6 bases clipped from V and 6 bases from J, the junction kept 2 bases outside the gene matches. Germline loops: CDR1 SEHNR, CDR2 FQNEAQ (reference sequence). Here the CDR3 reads CASRGLAGANEQFF. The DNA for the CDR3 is TGTGCCAGCAGAGGACTAGCGGGGGCCAATGAGCAGTTCTTC.

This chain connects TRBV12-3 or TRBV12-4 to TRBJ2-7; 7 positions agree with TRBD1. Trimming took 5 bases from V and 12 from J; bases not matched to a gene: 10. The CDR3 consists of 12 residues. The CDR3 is CASSRQGASRYF. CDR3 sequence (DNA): TGTGCCAGCAGTCGACAGGGTGCTAGTCGGTACTTC.

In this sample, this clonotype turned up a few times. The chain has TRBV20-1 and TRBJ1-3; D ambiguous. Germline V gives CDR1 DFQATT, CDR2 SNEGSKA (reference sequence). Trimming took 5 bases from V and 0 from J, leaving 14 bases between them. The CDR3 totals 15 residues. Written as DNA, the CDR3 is TGCAGTGCTCCGAGGTCGGATGTCTCTGGAAACACCATATATTTT. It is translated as CSAPRSDVSGNTIYF.

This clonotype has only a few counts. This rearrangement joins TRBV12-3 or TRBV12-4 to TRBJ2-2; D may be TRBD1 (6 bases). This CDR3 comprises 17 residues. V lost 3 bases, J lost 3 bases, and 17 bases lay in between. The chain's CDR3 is CASSFSIRGVDTGELFF. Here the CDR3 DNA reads TGTGCCAGCAGTTTTAGTATCAGGGGTGTGGACACCGGGGAGCTGTTTTTT.

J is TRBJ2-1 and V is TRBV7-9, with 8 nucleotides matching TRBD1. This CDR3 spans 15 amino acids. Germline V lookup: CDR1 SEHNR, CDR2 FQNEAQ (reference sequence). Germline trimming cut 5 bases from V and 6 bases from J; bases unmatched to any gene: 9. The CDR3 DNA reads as TGTGCCAGCAGCCAGACAGGGGTGACAGGCAATGAGCAGTTCTTC. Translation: CASSQTGVTGNEQFF. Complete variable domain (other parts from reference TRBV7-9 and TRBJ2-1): DTGVSQNPRHKITKRGQNVTFRCDPISEHNRLYWYRQTLGQGPEFLTYFQNEAQLEKSRLLSDRFSAERPKGSFSTLEIQRTEQGDSAMYLCASSQTGVTGNEQFFGPGTRLTVL.

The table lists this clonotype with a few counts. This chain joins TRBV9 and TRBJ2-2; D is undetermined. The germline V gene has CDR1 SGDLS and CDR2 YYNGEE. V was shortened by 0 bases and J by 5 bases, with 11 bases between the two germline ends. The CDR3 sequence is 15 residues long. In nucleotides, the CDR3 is TGTGCCAGCAGCGTAGAGATTGGCGGTACCGGGGAGCTGTTTTTT. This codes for CASSVEIGGTGELFF.

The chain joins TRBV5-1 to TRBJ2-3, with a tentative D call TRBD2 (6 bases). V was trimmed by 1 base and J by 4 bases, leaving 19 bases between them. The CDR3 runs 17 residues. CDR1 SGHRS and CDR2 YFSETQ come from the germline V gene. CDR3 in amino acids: CASSLPAGGGYPDTQYF. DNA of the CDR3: TGCGCCAGCAGCTTGCCGGCCGGTGGAGGGTACCCAGATACGCAGTATTTT. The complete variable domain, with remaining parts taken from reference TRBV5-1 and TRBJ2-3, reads KAGVTQTPRYLIKTRGQQVTLSCSPISGHRSVSWYQQTPGQGLQFLFEYFSETQRNKGNFPGRFSGRQFSNSRSEMNVSTLELGDSALYLCASSLPAGGGYPDTQYFGPGTRLTVL.

The CDR3 is CASSVATSPQETQYF. The CDR3, as DNA: TGTGCCAGCAGCGTAGCAACCTCTCCGCAAGAGACCCAGTACTTC. The chain carries TRBV9 and TRBJ2-5; D remains unclear. The germline V gene encodes CDR1 SGDLS and CDR2 YYNGEE. This CDR3 comprises 15 residues. Deletions cut 0 bases from V and 2 bases from J, with 11 bases between.

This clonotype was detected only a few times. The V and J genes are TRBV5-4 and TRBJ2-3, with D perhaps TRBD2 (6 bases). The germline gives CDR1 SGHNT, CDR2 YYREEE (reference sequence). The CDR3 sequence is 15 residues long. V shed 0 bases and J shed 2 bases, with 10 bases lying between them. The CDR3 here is CASSLVSSATDTQYF. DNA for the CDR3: TGTGCCAGCAGCTTGGTTTCTAGCGCCACAGATACGCAGTATTTT.

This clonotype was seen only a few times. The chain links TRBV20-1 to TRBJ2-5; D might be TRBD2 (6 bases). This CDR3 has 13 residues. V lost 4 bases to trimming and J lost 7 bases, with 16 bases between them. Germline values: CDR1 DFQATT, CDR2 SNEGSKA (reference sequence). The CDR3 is CSAMGRGGVTQYF. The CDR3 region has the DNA TGCAGTGCTATGGGGCGGGGCGGCGTGACCCAGTACTTC.

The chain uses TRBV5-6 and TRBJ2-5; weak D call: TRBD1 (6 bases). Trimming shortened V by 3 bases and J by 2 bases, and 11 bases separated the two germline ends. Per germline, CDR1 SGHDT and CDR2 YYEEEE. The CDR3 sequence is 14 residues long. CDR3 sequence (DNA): TGTGCCAGCAGCTCCTGGGACATACAAGAGACCCAGTACTTC. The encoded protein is CASSSWDIQETQYF.

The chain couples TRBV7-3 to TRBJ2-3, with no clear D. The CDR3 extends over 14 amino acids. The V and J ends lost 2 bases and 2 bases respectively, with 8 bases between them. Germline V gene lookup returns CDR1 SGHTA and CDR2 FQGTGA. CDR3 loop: CASSLFPSTDTQYF. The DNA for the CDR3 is TGTGCCAGCAGCTTATTTCCTTCCACAGATACGCAGTATTTT.

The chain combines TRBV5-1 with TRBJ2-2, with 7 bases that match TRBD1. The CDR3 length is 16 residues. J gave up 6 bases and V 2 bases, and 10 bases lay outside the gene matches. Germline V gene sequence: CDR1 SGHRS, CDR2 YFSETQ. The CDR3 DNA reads TGCGCCAGCAGCTTCCTCCAGACAGGGCTCGCCGGGGAGCTGTTTTTT. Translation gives CASSFLQTGLAGELFF.

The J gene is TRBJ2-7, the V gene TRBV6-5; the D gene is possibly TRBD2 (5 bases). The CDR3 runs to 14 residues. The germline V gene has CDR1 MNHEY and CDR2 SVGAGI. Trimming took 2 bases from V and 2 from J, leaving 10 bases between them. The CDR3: CASSYAGDPYEQYF. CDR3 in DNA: TGTGCCAGCAGTTACGCGGGTGACCCCTACGAGCAGTACTTC.

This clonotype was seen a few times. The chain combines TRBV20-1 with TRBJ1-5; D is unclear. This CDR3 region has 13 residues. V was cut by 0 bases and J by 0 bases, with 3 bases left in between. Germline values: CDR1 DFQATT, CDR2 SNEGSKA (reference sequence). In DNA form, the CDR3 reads TGCAGTGCTAGAGACTATAGCAATCAGCCCCAGCATTTT. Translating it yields CSARDYSNQPQHF.

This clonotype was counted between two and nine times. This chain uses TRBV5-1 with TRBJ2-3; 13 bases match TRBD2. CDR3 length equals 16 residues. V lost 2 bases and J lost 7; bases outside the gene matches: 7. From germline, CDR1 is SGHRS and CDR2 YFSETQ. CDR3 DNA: TGCGCCAGCAGCTTATCGACTAGCGGGAGGATGAATACGCAGTATTTT. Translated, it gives CASSLSTSGRMNTQYF.

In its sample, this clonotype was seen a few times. The CDR3 reads CSVRASTDTQYF. In nucleotides, the CDR3 is TGCAGCGTTCGGGCCTCCACAGATACGCAGTATTTT. V usage is TRBV29-1 and J usage is TRBJ2-3; D remains unclear. The CDR3 length is 12 residues. V was cut by 5 bases and J by 2 bases, with 8 bases left in between. CDR1 and CDR2 (germline): SQVTM, ANQGSEA.

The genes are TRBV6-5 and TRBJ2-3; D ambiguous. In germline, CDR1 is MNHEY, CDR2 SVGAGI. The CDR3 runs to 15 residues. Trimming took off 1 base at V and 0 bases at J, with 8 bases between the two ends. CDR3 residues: CASSYYTASTDTQYF. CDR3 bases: TGTGCCAGCAGTTACTATACAGCTAGCACAGATACGCAGTATTTT.

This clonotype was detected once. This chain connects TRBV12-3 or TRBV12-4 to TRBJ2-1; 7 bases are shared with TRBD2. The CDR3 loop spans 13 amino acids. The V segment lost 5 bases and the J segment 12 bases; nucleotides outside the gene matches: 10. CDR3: CASSQSGTTWQFF. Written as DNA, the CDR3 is TGTGCCAGCAGTCAGAGCGGGACCACTTGGCAGTTCTTC.

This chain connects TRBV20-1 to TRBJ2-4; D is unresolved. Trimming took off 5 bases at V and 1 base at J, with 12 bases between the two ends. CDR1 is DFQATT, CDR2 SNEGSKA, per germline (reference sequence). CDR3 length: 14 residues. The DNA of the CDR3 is TGCAGTGCTGGCCCGTTGTCCGCCAAAAACATTCAGTACTTC. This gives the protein CSAGPLSAKNIQYF.

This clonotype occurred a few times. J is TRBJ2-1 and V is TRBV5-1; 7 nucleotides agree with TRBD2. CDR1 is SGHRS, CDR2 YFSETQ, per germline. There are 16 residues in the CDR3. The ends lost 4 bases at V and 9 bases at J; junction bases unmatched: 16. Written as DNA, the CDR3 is TGCGCCAGCAGCCGCCTTGTTGGCGGGGAGGGAAGTGAGCAGTTCTTC. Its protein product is CASSRLVGGEGSEQFF.

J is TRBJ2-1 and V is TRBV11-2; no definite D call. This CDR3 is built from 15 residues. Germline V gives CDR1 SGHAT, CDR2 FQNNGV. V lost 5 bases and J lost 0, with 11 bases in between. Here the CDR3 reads CASSALSSSYNEQFF. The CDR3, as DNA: TGTGCCAGCAGCGCTCTTAGCTCCTCCTACAATGAGCAGTTCTTC.

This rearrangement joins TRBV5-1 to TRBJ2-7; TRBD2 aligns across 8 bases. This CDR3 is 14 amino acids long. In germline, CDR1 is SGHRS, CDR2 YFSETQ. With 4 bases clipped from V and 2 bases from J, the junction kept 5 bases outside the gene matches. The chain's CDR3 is CASSEGLVPYEQYF. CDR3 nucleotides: TGCGCCAGCAGCGAGGGACTAGTACCCTACGAGCAGTACTTC.

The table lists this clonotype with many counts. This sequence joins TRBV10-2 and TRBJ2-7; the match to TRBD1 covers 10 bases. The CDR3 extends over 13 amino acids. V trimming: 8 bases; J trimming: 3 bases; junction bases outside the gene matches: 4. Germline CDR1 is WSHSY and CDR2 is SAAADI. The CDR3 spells CASLWTGGYEQYF. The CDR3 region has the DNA TGCGCCAGCCTCTGGACAGGGGGCTACGAGCAGTACTTC.

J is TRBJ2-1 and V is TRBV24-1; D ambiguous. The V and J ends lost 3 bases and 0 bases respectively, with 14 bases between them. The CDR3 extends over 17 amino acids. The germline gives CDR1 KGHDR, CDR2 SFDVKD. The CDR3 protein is CATSDAAGASSYNEQFF. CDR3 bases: TGTGCCACCAGTGATGCGGCTGGCGCAAGCTCCTACAATGAGCAGTTCTTC.